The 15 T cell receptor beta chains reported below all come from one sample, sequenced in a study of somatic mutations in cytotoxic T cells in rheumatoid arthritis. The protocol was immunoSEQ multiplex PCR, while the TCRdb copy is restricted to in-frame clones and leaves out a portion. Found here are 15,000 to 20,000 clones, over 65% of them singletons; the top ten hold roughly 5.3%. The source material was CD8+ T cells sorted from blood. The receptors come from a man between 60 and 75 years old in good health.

The CDR3 sequence: CASSLVAGTYEQYF. CDR3 DNA sequence: TGTGCCAGCAGCTTAGTAGCGGGGACCTACGAGCAGTACTTC. This chain connects TRBV11-2 to TRBJ2-7; 8 bases map to TRBD2. Germline CDR1 SGHAT, CDR2 FQNNGV. The CDR3 length is 14 residues. Germline trimming cut 1 base from V and 2 bases from J; bases unmatched to any gene: 1.

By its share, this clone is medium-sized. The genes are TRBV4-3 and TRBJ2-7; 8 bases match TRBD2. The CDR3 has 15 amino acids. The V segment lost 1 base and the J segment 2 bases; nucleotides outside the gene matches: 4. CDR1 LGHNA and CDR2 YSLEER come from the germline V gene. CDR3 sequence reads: CASSQGLASAYEQYF. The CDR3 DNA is TGCGCCAGCAGCCAAGGACTAGCGAGTGCCTACGAGCAGTACTTC.

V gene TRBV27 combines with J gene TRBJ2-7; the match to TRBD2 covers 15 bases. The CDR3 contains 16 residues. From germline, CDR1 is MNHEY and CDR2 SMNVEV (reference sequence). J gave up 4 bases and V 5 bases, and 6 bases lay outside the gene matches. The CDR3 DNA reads TGTGCCAGCAGTCCGGGACTAGCGGGAGGTGGTTACGAGCAGTACTTC. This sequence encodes CASSPGLAGGGYEQYF.

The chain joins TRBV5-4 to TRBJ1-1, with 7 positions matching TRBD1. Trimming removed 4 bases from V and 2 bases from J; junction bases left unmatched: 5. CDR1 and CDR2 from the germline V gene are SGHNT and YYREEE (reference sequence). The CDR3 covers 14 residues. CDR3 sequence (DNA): TGTGCCAGCAGCCCAGGGGGGTTAAACACTGAAGCTTTCTTT. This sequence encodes CASSPGGLNTEAFF.

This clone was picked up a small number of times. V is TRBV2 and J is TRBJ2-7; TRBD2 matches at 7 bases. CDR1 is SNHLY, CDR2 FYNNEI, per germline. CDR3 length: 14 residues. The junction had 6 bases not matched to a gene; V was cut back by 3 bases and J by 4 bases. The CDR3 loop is CASSDPAGFYEQYF. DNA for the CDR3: TGTGCCAGCAGTGACCCAGCGGGATTTTACGAGCAGTACTTC.

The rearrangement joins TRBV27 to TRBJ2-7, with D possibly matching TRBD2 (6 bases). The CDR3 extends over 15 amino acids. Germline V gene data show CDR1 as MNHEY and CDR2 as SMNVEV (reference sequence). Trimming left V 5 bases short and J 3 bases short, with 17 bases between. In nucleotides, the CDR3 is TGTGCCAGCAGTCCCCGTCTGATAGCGGTCTACGAGCAGTACTTC. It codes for CASSPRLIAVYEQYF.

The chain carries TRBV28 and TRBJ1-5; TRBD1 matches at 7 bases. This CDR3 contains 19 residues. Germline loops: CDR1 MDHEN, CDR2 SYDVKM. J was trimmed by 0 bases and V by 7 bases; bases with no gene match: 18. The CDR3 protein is CASIPTTGLRSYSNQPQHF. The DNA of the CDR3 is TGTGCCAGCATACCTACGACAGGGTTAAGGTCATATAGCAATCAGCCCCAGCATTTT.

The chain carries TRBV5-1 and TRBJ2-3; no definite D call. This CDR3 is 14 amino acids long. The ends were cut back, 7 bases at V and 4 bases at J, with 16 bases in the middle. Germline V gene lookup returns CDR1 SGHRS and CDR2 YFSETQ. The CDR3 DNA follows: TGCGCCAGCCTAGGTGGAAGCGCGCCAGATACGCAGTATTTT. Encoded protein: CASLGGSAPDTQYF.

CDR3 protein: CASSSIADTSTDTQYF. The DNA for the CDR3 is TGTGCCAGCAGCTCTATAGCGGACACTAGCACAGATACGCAGTATTTT. The chain recombines TRBV5-4 with TRBJ2-3; D perhaps matches TRBD2 (6 bases). The CDR3 runs to 16 residues. Trimming shortened V by 3 bases and J by 0 bases, and 14 bases separated the two germline ends. Germline assignment: CDR1 SGHNT and CDR2 YYREEE (reference sequence).

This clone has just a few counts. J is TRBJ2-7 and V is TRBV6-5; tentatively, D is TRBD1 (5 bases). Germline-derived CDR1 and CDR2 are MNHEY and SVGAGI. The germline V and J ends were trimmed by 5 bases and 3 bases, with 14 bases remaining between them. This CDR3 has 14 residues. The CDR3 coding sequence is TGTGCCAGCAGTCCCTTCGTAGGGGACTACGAGCAGTACTTC. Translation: CASSPFVGDYEQYF.

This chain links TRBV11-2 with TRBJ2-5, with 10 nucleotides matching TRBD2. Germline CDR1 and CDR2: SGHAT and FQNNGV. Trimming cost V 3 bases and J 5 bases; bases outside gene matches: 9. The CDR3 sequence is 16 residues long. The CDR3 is CASSFFTSGAVETQYF. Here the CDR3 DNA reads TGTGCCAGCAGCTTCTTCACTAGCGGGGCCGTCGAGACCCAGTACTTC.

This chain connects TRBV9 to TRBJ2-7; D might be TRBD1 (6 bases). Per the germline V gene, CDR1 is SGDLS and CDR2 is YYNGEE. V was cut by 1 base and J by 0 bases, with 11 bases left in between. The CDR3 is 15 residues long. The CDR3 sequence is CASSVTHRDSYEQYF. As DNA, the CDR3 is TGTGCCAGCAGCGTAACCCACAGGGACTCCTACGAGCAGTACTTC. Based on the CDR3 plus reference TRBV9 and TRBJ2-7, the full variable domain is DSGVTQTPKHLITATGQRVTLRCSPRSGDLSVYWYQQSLDQGLQFLIQYYNGEERAKGNILERFSAQQFPDLHSELNLSSLELGDSALYFCASSVTHRDSYEQYFGPGTRLTVT.

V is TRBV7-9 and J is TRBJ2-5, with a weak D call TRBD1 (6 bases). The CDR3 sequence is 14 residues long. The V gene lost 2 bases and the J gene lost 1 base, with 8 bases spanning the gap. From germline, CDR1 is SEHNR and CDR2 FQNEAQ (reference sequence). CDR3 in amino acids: CASSLSQGQETQYF. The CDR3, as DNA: TGTGCCAGCAGCTTATCACAGGGCCAAGAGACCCAGTACTTC.

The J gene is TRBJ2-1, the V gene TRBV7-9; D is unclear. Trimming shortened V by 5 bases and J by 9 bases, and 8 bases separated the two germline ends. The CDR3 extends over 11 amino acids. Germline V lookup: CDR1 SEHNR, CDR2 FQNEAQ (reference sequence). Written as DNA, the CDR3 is TGTGCCAGCAGCGCGGCACTTGAGCAGTTCTTC. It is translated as CASSAALEQFF.

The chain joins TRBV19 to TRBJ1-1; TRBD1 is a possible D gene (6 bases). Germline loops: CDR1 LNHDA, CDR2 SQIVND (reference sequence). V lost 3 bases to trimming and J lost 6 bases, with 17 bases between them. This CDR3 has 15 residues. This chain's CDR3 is CASSISYTGLSEAFF. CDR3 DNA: TGTGCCAGTAGTATCTCTTACACAGGGTTGTCTGAAGCTTTCTTT.